The present T cell receptor beta chain was sequenced within a study of blood T cell repertoires in COVID-19 (TCRdb year 2020). The study in broad terms: The collaborator samples originated in the United States, Italy and Spain and spanned the acute and convalescent phases of COVID-19. Where available, HLA class I and class II types were obtained from metadata supplied by the sample provider rather than from assay-based typing. The prospective study material was composed of cDNA or gDNA derived from T cells, B-cell-depleted T cells, or PBMCs. The sample metadata nearly always contained a de-identified subject ID, COVID-19 status, age in years and sex. The repertoires were released in a freely available public database intended as a resource for research on the immune response to SARS-CoV-2. The samples were drawn from two sources: the first 160 participants of the ongoing ImmuneRACE study, and 1,000 to 1,500 subjects contributed by 6 global collaborators. The dataset comprised deeply sampled blood TCRbeta repertoires from subjects exposed to, actively infected with, or recovered from COVID-19. Results and caveats for the whole study, not just this receptor: The amount of clinical and demographic metadata varied by source and participant and was provided uncurated.

Details on this clone: Its specific antigen is unknown. No clone much larger than this one lies a single base away; base qualities are absent.

Measured from the cysteine to the phenylalanine, the CDR3 is 15 residues long. The retained sequence is limited to the CDR3, 45 bases, with the frame set at the first base. CDR1 and CDR2, looked up from the germline V gene, are ENHRY and SYGVKD. Relative to germline, V is missing 5 bases and J is missing 1 base, with 7 bases of the junction outside any gene match. TCRbeta CDR3 regions were amplified from genomic DNA using the immunoSEQ Assay, a bias-controlled multiplex PCR. The authors' analysis ran thus. Within the assay, amplification of reference gene primers was used to estimate how many nucleated cells each sample contained. To quantify the absolute abundance of each unique TCRbeta CDR3 rearrangement, sequence reads were collapsed and filtered. For each sample, productive Simpson clonality was calculated as the square root of Simpson's diversity index across productive rearrangements. TCRdb's version of the immuneACCESS table is confined to in-frame rearrangements and falls short of the full clone set. An unresolved V gene accounts for under half of the shortfall where checked; the remainder is of unknown origin. V and J calls and clone size are given by that table; D and trimming were obtained from the DNA. The sample includes some 99,000 clones, with around 83% observed a single time. The top ten constitute roughly 7.9% of the sample.

Each collaborating institution followed its own protocols to collect whole blood in K2EDTA tubes. For TCRbeta analysis, collaborator samples were shipped as frozen whole blood, as isolated PBMCs, or as DNA extracted from either sample type. This sequence was found in a woman over 75 with active or convalescent COVID-19. The chain is encoded by TRBV10-3 joined to TRBJ1-1, with 7 middle bases fitting TRBD1. The specimen sequenced was peripheral blood. The bases are TGTGCCATCAGTACCCGACAGGGAGCGAACACTGAAGCTTTCTTT. It is translated as CAISTRQGANTEAFF.